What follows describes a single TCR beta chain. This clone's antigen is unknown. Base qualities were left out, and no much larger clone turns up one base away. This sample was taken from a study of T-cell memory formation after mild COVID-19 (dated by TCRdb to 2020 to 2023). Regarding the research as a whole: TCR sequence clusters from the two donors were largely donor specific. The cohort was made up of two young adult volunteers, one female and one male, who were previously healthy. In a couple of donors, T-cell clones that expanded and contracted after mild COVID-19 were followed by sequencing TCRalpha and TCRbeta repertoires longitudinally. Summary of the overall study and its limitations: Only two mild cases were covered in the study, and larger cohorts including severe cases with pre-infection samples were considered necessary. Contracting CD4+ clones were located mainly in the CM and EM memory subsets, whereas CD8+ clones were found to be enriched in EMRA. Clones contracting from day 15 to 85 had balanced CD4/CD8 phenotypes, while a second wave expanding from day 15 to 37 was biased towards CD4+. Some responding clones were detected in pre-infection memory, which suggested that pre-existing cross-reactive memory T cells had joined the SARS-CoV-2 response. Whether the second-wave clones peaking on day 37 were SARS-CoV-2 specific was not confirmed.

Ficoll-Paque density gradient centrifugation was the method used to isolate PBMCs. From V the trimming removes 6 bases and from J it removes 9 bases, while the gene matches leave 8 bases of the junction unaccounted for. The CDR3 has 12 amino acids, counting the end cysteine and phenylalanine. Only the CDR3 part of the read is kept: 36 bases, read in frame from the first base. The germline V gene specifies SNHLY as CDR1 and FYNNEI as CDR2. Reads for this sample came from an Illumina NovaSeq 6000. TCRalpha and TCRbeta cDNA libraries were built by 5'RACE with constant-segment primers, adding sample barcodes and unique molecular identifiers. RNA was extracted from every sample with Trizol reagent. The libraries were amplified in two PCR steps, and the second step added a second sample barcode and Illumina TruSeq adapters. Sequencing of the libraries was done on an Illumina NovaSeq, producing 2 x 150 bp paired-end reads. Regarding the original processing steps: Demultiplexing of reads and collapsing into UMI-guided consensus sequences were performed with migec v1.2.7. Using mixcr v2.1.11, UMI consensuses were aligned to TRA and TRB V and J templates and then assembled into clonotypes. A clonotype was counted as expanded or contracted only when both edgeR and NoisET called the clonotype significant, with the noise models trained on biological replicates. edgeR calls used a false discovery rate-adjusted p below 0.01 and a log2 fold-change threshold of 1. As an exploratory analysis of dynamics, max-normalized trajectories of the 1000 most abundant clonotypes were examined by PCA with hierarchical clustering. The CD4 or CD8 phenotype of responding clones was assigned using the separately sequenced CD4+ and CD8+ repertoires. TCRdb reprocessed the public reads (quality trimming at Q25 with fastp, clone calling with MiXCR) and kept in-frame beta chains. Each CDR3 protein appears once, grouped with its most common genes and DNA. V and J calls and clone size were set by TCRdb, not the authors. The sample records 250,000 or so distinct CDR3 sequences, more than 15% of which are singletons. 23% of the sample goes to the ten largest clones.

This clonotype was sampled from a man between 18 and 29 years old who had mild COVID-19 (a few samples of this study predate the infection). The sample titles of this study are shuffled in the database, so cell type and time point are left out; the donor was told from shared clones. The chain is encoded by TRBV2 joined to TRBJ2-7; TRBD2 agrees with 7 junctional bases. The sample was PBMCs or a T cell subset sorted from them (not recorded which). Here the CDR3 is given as CASSLGKRGQYF. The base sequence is TGTGCCAGCAGCCTAGGAAAGCGGGGGCAGTACTTC.